This record covers a single TCR beta chain. The source of the sample is a study of Ad26.COV2.S vaccination and SARS-CoV-2 variants. The method was immunoSEQ multiplex PCR; TCRdb's version includes in-frame clones alone and lacks a portion of them. The table shows around 340,000 clones, with around 89% occurring only once. Indicated treatment: about 20 received Ad26.COV2.S at low or high dose, single or two shots; 5 received placebo; per-sample allocation not given. Specimen acquisition occurred on day 63 following the initial vaccine or placebo injection. The germline V and J ends were trimmed by 11 bases and 4 bases, with 11 bases remaining between them. CDR1 is LNHDA and CDR2 is SQIVND in the germline V gene (reference sequence). The CDR3 sequence is 12 residues long.

The chain is built from TRBV19 and TRBJ2-2; the D gene could be TRBD1 or TRBD2 (5 bases each). The material sequenced was peripheral blood, taken in a trial of Ad26.COV2.S vaccine versus placebo. The receptor's source is a person between 18 and 59 years old who received the Ad26.COV2.S COVID-19 vaccine or a placebo. CDR3 DNA: TGTGCCGTCTTGAGGGGCACCGGGGAGCTGTTTTTT. Encoded protein: CAVLRGTGELFF.